Included here is one T cell receptor beta chain sequence, with context. Its cognate antigen is unknown. This entry belongs to a study of T cell responses to AZD1222 COVID-19 vaccine. Study conclusions and caveats: Dominant at 160-218 and 743-854, vaccine-associated CD4 TCRs also spanned spike. Females outnumbered males among donors, who were mostly white British; clonal diversity was possibly underestimated.

Here immunoSEQ multiplex PCR was the method, and the copy in TCRdb shows in-frame clones only, minus some. This table holds about 110,000 clones, about nine tenths found once. Second doses that came at about 4 or about 12 weeks were put together. CDR3 length: 18 residues. Germline V lookup: CDR1 SGHAT, CDR2 FQNNGV. Trimming pared 2 bases from V and 4 bases from J, leaving 24 bases between. Sequencing was performed on peripheral blood, taken 28 days after the second AZD1222 dose. The chain combines TRBV11-2 with TRBJ2-7; a weak D match, TRBD2 (6 bases). The TCR comes from an adult who received the AZD1222 COVID-19 vaccine. The CDR3 nucleotides are TGTGCCAGCAGCTTAACCCGAGGTCGGGGGAAAGGCATATACGAGCAGTACTTC. This translates into CASSLTRGRGKGIYEQYF. The variable domain in full, with the rest retrieved from reference TRBV11-2 and TRBJ2-7, is EAGVAQSPRYKIIEKRQSVAFWCNPISGHATLYWYQQILGQGPKLLIQFQNNGVVDDSQLPKDRFSAERLKGVDSTLKIQPAKLEDSAVYLCASSLTRGRGKGIYEQYFGPGTRLTVT.